This T cell receptor (beta chain) emerged from a study of control samples from healthy donors and cancer patients. CDR1 is MNHEY and CDR2 is SMNVEV in the germline V gene (reference sequence). The CDR3 sequence is 14 residues long. V lost 2 bases and J 4 bases, leaving 11 bases between the germline ends. As regards this clone: Additional DNA sequences in this sample encode the identical CDR3.

The assay was immunoSEQ multiplex PCR, and TCRdb's table has in-frame clones only and misses some. The data show 400,000 to 500,000 clones, with approximately 92% seen just once and around 6.8% held by the top ten. The TCR sequence derives from a man aged 35-49 years with head and neck cancer. J is TRBJ1-1 and V is TRBV27, with D hard to call. Sequencing was performed on PBMCs. The CDR3 spells CASSLGGLGTEAFF. For the CDR3, the DNA is TGTGCCAGCAGTTTAGGTGGGTTGGGCACTGAAGCTTTCTTT.